A single TCR beta chain is shown here with its context. Its antigen remains unidentified. A junction boundary mismatches the germline segment, possibly from a read error. Germline DNA was also extracted, with blood RNA taken from unsorted whole blood. These data originate in a study of tumor-infiltrating lymphocytes in primary liver carcinoma. Across the whole study: Productive TCRbeta read yields ran from roughly 3.6 to 7.1 million per sample and were similar between tissues.

The study's findings and limits: Blood had a significantly lower top-250-clone fraction than tumors did (p = 0.039).

The CDR3 length is 14 residues. Germline CDR1 SQVTM, CDR2 ANQGSEA. TCR beta cDNA came from 400 to 500 ng total RNA, primed with a constant-region primer. Researchers made the TCR beta libraries by running three nested multiplex PCR rounds with slightly modified ARM-PCR. The first two PCR rounds used TRBV1-TRBV30 primers with a Cbeta primer, 10 cycles each. MiXCR, applied by TCRdb to the multiplex PCR reads, yields one record per CDR3 protein. This sample yields 190,000 or so distinct CDR3 sequences, of which around three fifths are seen a single time; under 7.5% belongs to the top ten. The source is a woman aged 60-75 years with primary liver carcinoma and hepatitis B virus infection. The chain combines TRBV29-1 with TRBJ2-6; TRBD1 agrees at 11 bases. The sample consisted of peripheral blood. CDR3 bases: TGCAGCGGTAGCCGGGACAGGGGGGCCGACGTCCTGACTTTC. This translates into CSGSRDRGADVLTF.